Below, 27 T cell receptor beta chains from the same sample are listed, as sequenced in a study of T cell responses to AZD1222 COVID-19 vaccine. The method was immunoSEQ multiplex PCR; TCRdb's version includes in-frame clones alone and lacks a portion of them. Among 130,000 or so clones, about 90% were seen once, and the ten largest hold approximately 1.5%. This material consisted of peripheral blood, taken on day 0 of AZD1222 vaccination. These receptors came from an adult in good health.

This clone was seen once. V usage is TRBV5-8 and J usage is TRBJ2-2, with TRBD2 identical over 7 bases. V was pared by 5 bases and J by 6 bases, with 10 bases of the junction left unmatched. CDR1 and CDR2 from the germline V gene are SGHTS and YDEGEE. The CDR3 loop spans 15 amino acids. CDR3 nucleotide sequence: TGTGCCAGCAGACGAAGACTAGCTCCATCCGGGGAGCTGTTTTTT. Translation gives CASRRRLAPSGELFF. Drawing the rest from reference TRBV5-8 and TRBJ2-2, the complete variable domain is EAGVTQSPTHLIKTRGQQATLRCSPISGHTSVYWYQQALGLGLQFLLWYDEGEERNRGNFPPRFSGRQFPNYSSELNVNALELEDSALYLCASRRRLAPSGELFFGEGSRLTVL.

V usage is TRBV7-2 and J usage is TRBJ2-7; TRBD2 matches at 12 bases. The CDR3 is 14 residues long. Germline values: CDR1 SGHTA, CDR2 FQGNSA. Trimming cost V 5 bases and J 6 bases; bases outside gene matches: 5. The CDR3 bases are TGTGCCAGCAGCCCCGGGACTAGCGGGCGCGAGCAGTACGTC. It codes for CASSPGTSGREQYV.

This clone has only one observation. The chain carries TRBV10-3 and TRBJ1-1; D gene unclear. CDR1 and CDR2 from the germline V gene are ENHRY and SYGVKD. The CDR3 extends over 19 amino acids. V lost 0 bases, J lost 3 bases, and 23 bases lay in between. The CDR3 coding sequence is TGTGCCATCAGTGAGTCACCCGAGAGGGTGTTAAGGAAGGACACTGAAGCTTTCTTT. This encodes CAISESPERVLRKDTEAFF.

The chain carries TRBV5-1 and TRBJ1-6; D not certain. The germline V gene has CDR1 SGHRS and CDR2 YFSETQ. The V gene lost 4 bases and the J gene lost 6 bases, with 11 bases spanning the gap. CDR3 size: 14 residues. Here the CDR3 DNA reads TGCGCCAGCAGCCTCACCGGCTCTAATTCACCCCTCCACTTT. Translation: CASSLTGSNSPLHF.

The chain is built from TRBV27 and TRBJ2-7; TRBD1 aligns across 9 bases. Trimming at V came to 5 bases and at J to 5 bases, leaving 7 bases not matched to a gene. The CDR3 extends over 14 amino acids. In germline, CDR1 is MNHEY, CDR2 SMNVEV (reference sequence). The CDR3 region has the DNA TGTGCCAGCAGTCCGGGACAGGGTATTAACGAGCAGTACTTC. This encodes CASSPGQGINEQYF.

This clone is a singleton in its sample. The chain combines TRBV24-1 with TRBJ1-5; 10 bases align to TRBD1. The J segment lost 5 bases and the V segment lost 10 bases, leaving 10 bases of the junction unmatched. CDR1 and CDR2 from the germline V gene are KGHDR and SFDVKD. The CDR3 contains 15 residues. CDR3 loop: CATEPGTGADQPQHF. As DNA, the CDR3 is TGTGCCACAGAACCCGGGACAGGGGCGGATCAGCCCCAGCATTTT.

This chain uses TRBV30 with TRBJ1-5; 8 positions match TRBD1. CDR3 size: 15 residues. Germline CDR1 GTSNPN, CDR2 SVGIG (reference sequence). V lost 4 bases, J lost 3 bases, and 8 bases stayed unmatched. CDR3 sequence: CAWNPGQGDNQPQHF. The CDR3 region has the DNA TGTGCCTGGAACCCTGGACAGGGAGACAATCAGCCCCAGCATTTT.

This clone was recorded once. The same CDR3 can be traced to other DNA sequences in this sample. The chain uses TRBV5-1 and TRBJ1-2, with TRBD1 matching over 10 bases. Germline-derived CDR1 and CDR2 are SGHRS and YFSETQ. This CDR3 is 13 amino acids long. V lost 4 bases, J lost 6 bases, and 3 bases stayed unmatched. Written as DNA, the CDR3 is TGCGCCAGCAGCCCGGGACAGGGGAATGGCTACACCTTC. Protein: CASSPGQGNGYTF.

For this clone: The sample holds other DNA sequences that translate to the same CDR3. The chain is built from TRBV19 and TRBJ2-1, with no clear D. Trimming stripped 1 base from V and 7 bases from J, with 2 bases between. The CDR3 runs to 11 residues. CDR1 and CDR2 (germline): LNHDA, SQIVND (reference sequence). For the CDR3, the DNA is TGTGCCAGTAGTATAGGGAATGAGCAGTTCTTC. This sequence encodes CASSIGNEQFF.

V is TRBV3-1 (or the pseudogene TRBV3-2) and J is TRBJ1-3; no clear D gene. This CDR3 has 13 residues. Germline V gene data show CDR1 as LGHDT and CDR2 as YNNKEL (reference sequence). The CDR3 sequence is CAGRDHSGNTIYF. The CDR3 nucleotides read TGTGCAGGGAGGGATCACTCTGGAAACACCATATATTTT.

CDR3 in DNA: TGTGCCAGCAGTCTTCTGGGGAACCAAGAGACCCAGTACTTC. Protein sequence: CASSLLGNQETQYF. This chain connects TRBV5-6 to TRBJ2-5; D gene uncertain. V was trimmed by 5 bases and J by 0 bases, leaving 11 bases between them. Germline V gene lookup returns CDR1 SGHDT and CDR2 YYEEEE. This CDR3 has 14 residues.

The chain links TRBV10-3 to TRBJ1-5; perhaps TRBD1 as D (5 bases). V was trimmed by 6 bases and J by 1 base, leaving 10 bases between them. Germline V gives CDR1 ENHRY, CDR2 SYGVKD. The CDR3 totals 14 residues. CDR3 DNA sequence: TGTGCCATCAGCAAGACAGCGAGCAATCAGCCCCAGCATTTT. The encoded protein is CAISKTASNQPQHF.

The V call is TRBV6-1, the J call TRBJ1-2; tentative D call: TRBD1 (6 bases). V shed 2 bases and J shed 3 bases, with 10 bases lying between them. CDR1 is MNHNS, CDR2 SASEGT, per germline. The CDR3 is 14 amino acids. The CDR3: CASSEIGGDYGYTF. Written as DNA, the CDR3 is TGTGCCAGCAGTGAAATCGGGGGCGACTATGGCTACACCTTC.

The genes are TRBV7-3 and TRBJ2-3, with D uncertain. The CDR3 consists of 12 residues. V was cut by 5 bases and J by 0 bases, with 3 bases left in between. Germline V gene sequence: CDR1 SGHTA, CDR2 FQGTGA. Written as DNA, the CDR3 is TGTGCCAGCAGCCCCAGCACAGATACGCAGTATTTT. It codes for CASSPSTDTQYF.

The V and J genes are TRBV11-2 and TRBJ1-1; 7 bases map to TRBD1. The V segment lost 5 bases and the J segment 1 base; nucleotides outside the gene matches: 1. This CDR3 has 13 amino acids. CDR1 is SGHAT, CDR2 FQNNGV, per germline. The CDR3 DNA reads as TGTGCCAGCAGCCGGGACAGGAACACTGAAGCTTTCTTT. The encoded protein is CASSRDRNTEAFF.

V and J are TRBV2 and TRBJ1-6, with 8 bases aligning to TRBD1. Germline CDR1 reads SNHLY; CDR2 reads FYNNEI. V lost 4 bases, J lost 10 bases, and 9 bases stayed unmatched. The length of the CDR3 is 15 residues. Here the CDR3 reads CASSVRTGQGSPLHF. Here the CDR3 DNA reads TGTGCCAGCAGTGTCCGGACAGGGCAGGGATCACCCCTCCACTTT. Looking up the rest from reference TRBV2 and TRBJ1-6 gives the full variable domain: EPEVTQTPSHQVTQMGQEVILRCVPISNHLYFYWYRQILGQKVEFLVSFYNNEISEKSEIFDDQFSVERPDGSNFTLKIRSTKLEDSAMYFCASSVRTGQGSPLHFGNGTRLTVT.

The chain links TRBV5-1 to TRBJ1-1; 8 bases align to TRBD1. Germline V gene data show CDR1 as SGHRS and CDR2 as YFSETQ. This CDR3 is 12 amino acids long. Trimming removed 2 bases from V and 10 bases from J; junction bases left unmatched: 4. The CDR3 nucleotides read TGCGCCAGCAGCTTAGGACAGGGCCTAGCTTTCTTT. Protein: CASSLGQGLAFF.

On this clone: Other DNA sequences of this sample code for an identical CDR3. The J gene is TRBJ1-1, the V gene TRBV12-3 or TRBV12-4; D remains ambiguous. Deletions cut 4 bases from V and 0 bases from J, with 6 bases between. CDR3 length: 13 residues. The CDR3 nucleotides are TGTGCCAGCAGTTGGACTCTGAACACTGAAGCTTTCTTT. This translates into CASSWTLNTEAFF.

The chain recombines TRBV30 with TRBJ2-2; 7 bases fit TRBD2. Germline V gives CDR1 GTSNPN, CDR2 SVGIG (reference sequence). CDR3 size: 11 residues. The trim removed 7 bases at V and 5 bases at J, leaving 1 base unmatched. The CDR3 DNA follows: TGTGCCTACGGGGGGACCGGGGAGCTGTTTTTT. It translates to CAYGGTGELFF. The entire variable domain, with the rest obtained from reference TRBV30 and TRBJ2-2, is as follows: SQTIHQWPATLVQPVGSPLSLECTVEGTSNPNLYWYRQAAGRGLQLLFYSVGIGQISSEVPQNLSASRPQDRQFILSSKKLLLSDSGFYLCAYGGTGELFFGEGSRLTVL.

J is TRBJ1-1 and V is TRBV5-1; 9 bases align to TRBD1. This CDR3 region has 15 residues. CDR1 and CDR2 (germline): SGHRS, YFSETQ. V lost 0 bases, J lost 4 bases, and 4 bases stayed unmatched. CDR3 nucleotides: TGCGCCAGCAGCTTGGTGGGGGACAGGGTCACTGAAGCTTTCTTT. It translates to CASSLVGDRVTEAFF.

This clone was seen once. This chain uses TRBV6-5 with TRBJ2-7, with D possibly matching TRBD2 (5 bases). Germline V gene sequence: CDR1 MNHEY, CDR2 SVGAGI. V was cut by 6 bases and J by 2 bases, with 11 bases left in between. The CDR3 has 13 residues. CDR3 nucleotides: TGTGCCAGCAGAGGCACGGGGACCTACGAGCAGTACGTC. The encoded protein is CASRGTGTYEQYV.

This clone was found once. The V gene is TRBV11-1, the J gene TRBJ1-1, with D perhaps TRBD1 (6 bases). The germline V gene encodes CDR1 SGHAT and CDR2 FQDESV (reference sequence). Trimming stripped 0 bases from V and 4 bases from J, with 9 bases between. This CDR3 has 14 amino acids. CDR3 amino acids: CASSLAGAGTEAFF. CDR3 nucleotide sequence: TGTGCCAGCAGCTTAGCGGGGGCGGGCACTGAAGCTTTCTTT. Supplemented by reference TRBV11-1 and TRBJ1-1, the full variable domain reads EAEVAQSPRYKITEKSQAVAFWCDPISGHATLYWYRQILGQGPELLVQFQDESVVDDSQLPKDRFSAERLKGVDSTLKIQPAELGDSAMYLCASSLAGAGTEAFFGQGTRLTVV.

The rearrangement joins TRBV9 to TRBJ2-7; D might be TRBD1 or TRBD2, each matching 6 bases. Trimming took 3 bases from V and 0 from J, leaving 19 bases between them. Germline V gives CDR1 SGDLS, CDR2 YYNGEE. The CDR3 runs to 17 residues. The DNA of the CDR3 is TGTGCCAGCAGCGCAGGGGTTTTGGGACTGACCTCCTACGAGCAGTACTTC. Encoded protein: CASSAGVLGLTSYEQYF. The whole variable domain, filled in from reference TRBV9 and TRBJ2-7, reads DSGVTQTPKHLITATGQRVTLRCSPRSGDLSVYWYQQSLDQGLQFLIQYYNGEERAKGNILERFSAQQFPDLHSELNLSSLELGDSALYFCASSAGVLGLTSYEQYFGPGTRLTVT.

The CDR3: CASSILPPFPSSSYGYTF. CDR3 sequence (DNA): TGTGCCAGTAGTATACTACCCCCGTTCCCTTCGAGTAGCTATGGCTACACCTTC. The J gene is TRBJ1-2, the V gene TRBV19; D remains unclear. The germline gives CDR1 LNHDA, CDR2 SQIVND (reference sequence). The CDR3 loop spans 18 amino acids. The V gene lost 2 bases and the J gene lost 4 bases, with 23 bases spanning the gap.

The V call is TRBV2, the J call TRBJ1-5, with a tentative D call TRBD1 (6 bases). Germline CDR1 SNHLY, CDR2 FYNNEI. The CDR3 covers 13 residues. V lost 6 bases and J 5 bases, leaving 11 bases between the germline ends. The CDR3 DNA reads TGTGCCAGCAGGGCAGGGGCGGATCAGCCCCAGCATTTT. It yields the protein CASRAGADQPQHF.

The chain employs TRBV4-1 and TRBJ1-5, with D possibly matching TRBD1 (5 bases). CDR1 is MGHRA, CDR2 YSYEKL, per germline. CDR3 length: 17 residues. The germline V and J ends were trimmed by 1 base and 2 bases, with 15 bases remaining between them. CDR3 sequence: CASSQVRGVGGNQPQHF. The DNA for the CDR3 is TGCGCCAGCAGCCAAGTTAGAGGGGTCGGGGGCAATCAGCCCCAGCATTTT.

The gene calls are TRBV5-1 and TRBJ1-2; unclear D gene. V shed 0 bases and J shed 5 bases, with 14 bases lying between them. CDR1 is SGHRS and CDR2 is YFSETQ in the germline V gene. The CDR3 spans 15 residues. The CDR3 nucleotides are TGCGCCAGCAGCTTGGACCATCCGACCGAATATGGCTACACCTTC. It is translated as CASSLDHPTEYGYTF.